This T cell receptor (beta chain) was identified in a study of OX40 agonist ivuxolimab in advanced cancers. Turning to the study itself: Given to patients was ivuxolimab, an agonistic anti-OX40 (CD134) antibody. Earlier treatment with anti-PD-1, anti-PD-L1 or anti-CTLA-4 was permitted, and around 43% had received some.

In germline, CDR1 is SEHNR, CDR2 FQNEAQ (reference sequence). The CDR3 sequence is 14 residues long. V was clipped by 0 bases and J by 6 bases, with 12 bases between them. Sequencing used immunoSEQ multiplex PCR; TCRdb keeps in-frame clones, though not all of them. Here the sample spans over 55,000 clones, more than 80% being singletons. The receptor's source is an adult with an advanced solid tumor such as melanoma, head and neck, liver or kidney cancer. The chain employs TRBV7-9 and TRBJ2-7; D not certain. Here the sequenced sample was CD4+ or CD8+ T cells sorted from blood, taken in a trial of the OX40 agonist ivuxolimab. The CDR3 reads CASSLAFVSGEQYF. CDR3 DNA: TGTGCCAGCAGCTTAGCGTTCGTCTCGGGCGAGCAGTACTTC. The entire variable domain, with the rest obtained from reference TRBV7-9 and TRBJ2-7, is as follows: DTGVSQNPRHKITKRGQNVTFRCDPISEHNRLYWYRQTLGQGPEFLTYFQNEAQLEKSRLLSDRFSAERPKGSFSTLEIQRTEQGDSAMYLCASSLAFVSGEQYFGPGTRLTVT.